This TCR beta chain was identified during a study of identifying expanded T cells in peripheral blood. General study findings and limits: Roughly 2-week clone count variance significantly increased as total template count grew.

The repertoire was sequenced with immunoSEQ multiplex PCR; TCRdb's copy has only in-frame clones and lacks some. The sample lists tens of thousands of clones, roughly 90% occurring once. Trimming cost V 2 bases and J 0 bases; bases outside gene matches: 4. The CDR3 length is 15 residues. Germline V gene lookup returns CDR1 SGHTA and CDR2 FQGNSA. To note about this clone: Its antigen is not known.

The V gene is TRBV7-2, the J gene TRBJ2-7, with 7 bases fitting TRBD1. The sample was blood. This TCR was recovered from a person aged 18 to 69 in good health. This chain's CDR3 is CASSLSGTDSYEQYF. In DNA form, the CDR3 reads TGTGCCAGCAGCTTATCCGGGACAGACTCCTACGAGCAGTACTTC. Supplemented by reference TRBV7-2 and TRBJ2-7, the full variable domain reads GAGVSQSPSNKVTEKGKDVELRCDPISGHTALYWYRQSLGQGLEFLIYFQGNSAPDKSGLPSDRFSAERTGGSVSTLTIQRTQQEDSAVYLCASSLSGTDSYEQYFGPGTRLTVT.